This T cell receptor (beta chain) stems from a study of T-cell reconstitution after alpha-beta-depleted transplantation in children. Unique molecular identifiers were incorporated into the prepared TCRbeta library. MiXCR, run by TCRdb on the PCR reads, gives a single entry per CDR3 protein. The sample consists of more than 450,000 distinct CDR3 sequences, approximately 16% of them appearing once. The CDR3 contains 13 residues. V lost 5 bases, J lost 6 bases, and 10 bases lay in between. Germline V gives CDR1 KGHDR, CDR2 SFDVKD. The specimen was PBMCs from the stem cell graft donor, collected from the stem cell graft. V is TRBV24-1 and J is TRBJ1-5; maybe TRBD1 (6 bases). This TCR derives from a human donor who donated a stem cell graft to a child with acute lymphoblastic leukemia. The CDR3 nucleotides are TGTGCCACCAGTGCAGGGGTATTTCAGCCCCAGCATTTT. This sequence encodes CATSAGVFQPQHF.